This T cell receptor beta chain originates from a study of Graves' ophthalmopathy and Graves' hyperthyroidism. General observations from the study: Appearing in blood as well were most expanded thyroid clonotypes above 0.001 frequency. The model predicted ophthalmopathy progression with roughly 70% sensitivity and under 75% specificity.

The authors enrolled newly diagnosed hyperthyroidism patients aged 18 to 65 with under 2 months' duration. Many counts were recorded for this clonotype. Its specificity is not known. The study amplified TCR beta CDR3 regions using RNA transcripts. Amplification began with first-round RT-PCR using HTBI primers, then second-round multiplex PCR was performed. TCRdb passed the multiplex PCR reads through MiXCR, listing each CDR3 protein once. Counted here are around 1,200,000 distinct CDR3 sequences, about 35% occurring once; the ten biggest clones make up approximately 12%. This TCR was sampled from an adult man with Graves' hyperthyroidism. Sequenced material: peripheral blood or thyroid tissue (not recorded which).

The chain's CDR3 is CSVVESGNTIYF. The CDR3 nucleotides are TGCAGCGTAGTGGAATCTGGAAACACCATATATTTT. This chain connects TRBV29-1 to TRBJ1-3; no firm D call. The CDR3 has 12 residues. Germline CDR1 is SQVTM and CDR2 is ANQGSEA. V lost 6 bases and J lost 1, with 7 bases in between.